The text below deals with one T cell receptor beta chain. Antigen unknown. The junction had 8 bases not matched to a gene; V was cut back by 8 bases and J by 4 bases. This CDR3 spans 15 amino acids. Germline V gene data show CDR1 as SNHLY and CDR2 as FYNNEI. The data derive from a study of identical twins. Overall study findings and caveats: Models, which agreed with sharing between unrelated individuals, nonetheless underestimated the out-of-frame TCR alpha sharing seen in monozygotic twins. Conclusions leaned on cross-sectional statistical analysis and did not track the same donors over time. With beta out-of-frame sequences, excess sharing by twins was weaker. Cord blood beta clonotypes present at high abundance carried fewer insertions; no such pattern appeared in memory repertoires.

A single record per CDR3 protein comes from TCRdb applying MiXCR to the 5' RACE reads. This sample has approximately 230,000 distinct CDR3 sequences; over 13% occur once, and the top ten carry around 9.5%. The source of this sequence is a young woman in good health. The rearrangement links TRBV2 to TRBJ2-6; 7 bases are a match to TRBD2. The source material was memory (CD45RO+) T cells sorted from blood. The chain's CDR3 is CASVGGGSGANVLTF. CDR3 DNA sequence: TGTGCCAGCGTGGGGGGAGGGTCCGGGGCCAACGTCCTGACTTTC.